Listed here is a single TCR beta chain. Its antigen is still unknown. No base-level quality is on record; no much larger clone is a single base apart. Each collaborating institution followed its own protocols to collect whole blood in K2EDTA tubes. For TCRbeta analysis, collaborators shipped samples in one of three forms: frozen whole blood, isolated PBMCs, or DNA extracted from either of those sample types. The germline V gene supplies CDR1 KGHDR and CDR2 SFDVKD. From V the trimming removes 3 bases and from J it removes 7 bases, while the gene matches leave 7 bases of the junction unaccounted for. Its CDR3 holds 16 amino acids, cysteine through phenylalanine. Only the CDR3 DNA is retained, 48 bases long and in frame from the first base. TCRbeta CDR3 regions were amplified from genomic DNA using the immunoSEQ Assay, a bias-controlled multiplex PCR. In the paper's pipeline: The number of nucleated cells in each sample was estimated from the amplification of reference gene primers within the assay. To quantify the absolute abundance of each unique TCRbeta CDR3 rearrangement, sequence reads were collapsed and filtered. Productive Simpson clonality was computed per sample as the square root of Simpson's diversity index over productive rearrangements. TCRdb mirrors the immuneACCESS table, restricted to in-frame sequences. Some clones are absent from its copies; in checked studies, under half trace to an unresolved V gene, and the reason for the others is unknown. The DNA gave D and trimming, while V, J and clone size come from that table. The sample data list approximately 200,000 clones, and 65% to 90% of these were observed just once. Roughly 7% of the sample goes to the ten largest clones.

The sample is drawn from a study of blood T cell repertoires in COVID-19 (dated by TCRdb to the early 2020s). Regarding the research as a whole: Samples from collaborators originated in the United States, Italy and Spain and spanned both the acute and convalescent phases of COVID-19. A de-identified subject ID, COVID-19 status, age in years and sex were almost always included in the sample metadata. Samples were obtained from the ongoing ImmuneRACE study (first 160 participants) and from about 1,300 subjects provided by 6 global collaborators. Where available, HLA class I and class II types were obtained from metadata supplied by the sample provider rather than from assay-based typing. The material from the prospective study consisted of cDNA or gDNA derived from T cells, B-cell-depleted T cells, or PBMCs. The repertoires were released in a freely available public database meant as a resource for research on the immune response to SARS-CoV-2. Subjects who had been exposed to COVID-19, were actively infected with it, or had recovered from it provided the deeply sampled blood TCRbeta repertoires that made up the dataset.

On the study overall, not on this receptor specifically: The quantity of clinical and demographic metadata differed by source and by participant and was supplied without curation.

The TCR sequence derives from a woman aged 45-65 years with acute or convalescent COVID-19. Input material: peripheral blood. The chain is made from TRBV24-1 and TRBJ1-6, with 8 bases aligning to TRBD1. The DNA sequence follows: TGTGCCACCAGTGATGGGACAGGAGGACGCAATTCACCCCTCCACTTT. It is translated as CATSDGTGGRNSPLHF.